The 17 T cell receptor beta chains reported below all come from one sample, sequenced in a study of a mutant IDH1 vaccine in newly diagnosed glioma. The sample's time point: week 5, during vaccination. One vaccine dose held 300 ug of mutant IDH1 20-mer peptide and came with topical imiquimod. Which antigens these TCRs recognize remains unknown. Sequencing used immunoSEQ multiplex PCR; TCRdb keeps in-frame clones, though not all of them. The sample lists 25,000 to 35,000 clones, 80% to 90% seen once, with roughly 20% in the top ten. The input for sequencing was PBMCs, taken from a glioma patient whose treatment included an IDH1 peptide vaccine. The origin of the receptors is a man younger than 35 with glioma.

J is TRBJ2-2 and V is TRBV19; weak D call: TRBD2 (6 bases). The V gene's germline CDR1 is LNHDA and CDR2 SQIVND (reference sequence). CDR3 length: 17 amino acids. The ends were cut back, 0 bases at V and 1 base at J, with 12 bases in the middle. The CDR3 DNA follows: TGTGCCAGTAGTATAGATCGGGGGAATCTGAACACCGGGGAGCTGTTTTTT. Translating gives CASSIDRGNLNTGELFF.

The chain carries TRBV4-1 and TRBJ1-4, with 7 nucleotides matching TRBD1. Germline V gives CDR1 MGHRA, CDR2 YSYEKL. Trimming took 0 bases from V and 8 from J; bases not matched to a gene: 9. The CDR3 consists of 16 residues. The CDR3 DNA reads as TGCGCCAGCAGCCAAGATTGGGGCAGGGGGGAAGAAAAACTGTTTTTT. This encodes CASSQDWGRGEEKLFF.

The chain uses TRBV29-1 and TRBJ1-4; 9 bases line up with TRBD1. The ends lost 6 bases at V and 7 bases at J; junction bases unmatched: 9. This CDR3 comprises 14 residues. CDR1 is SQVTM and CDR2 is ANQGSEA in the germline V gene. This CDR3 is CSVGGGQGPEKLFF. The CDR3 DNA is TGCAGCGTGGGGGGGGGACAGGGTCCTGAAAAACTGTTTTTT.

This chain joins TRBV5-4 and TRBJ1-2; TRBD1 matches 9 bases. Germline lookup yields CDR1 SGHNT and CDR2 YYREEE (reference sequence). The CDR3 length is 15 residues. The trim removed 0 bases at V and 10 bases at J, leaving 10 bases unmatched. The CDR3 spells CASSLALGQGRSYTF. CDR3 DNA: TGTGCCAGCAGCTTGGCCTTAGGACAGGGGAGGTCCTACACCTTC.

V gene TRBV4-3 combines with J gene TRBJ1-5, with no clear D. The V gene's germline CDR1 is LGHNA and CDR2 YSLEER. This CDR3 is 15 amino acids long. V lost 0 bases and J lost 6, with 12 bases in between. The CDR3 is CASSQDQGLGQPQHF. The CDR3 coding sequence is TGCGCCAGCAGCCAAGATCAAGGCCTCGGTCAGCCCCAGCATTTT.

The CDR3 loop reads CASKAGVTYEQYF. As DNA, the CDR3 is TGTGCCAGCAAGGCAGGGGTTACCTACGAGCAGTACTTC. The chain recombines TRBV2 with TRBJ2-7, with D possibly matching TRBD1 (6 bases). This CDR3 region has 13 residues. CDR1 and CDR2 from the germline V gene are SNHLY and FYNNEI. Trimming removed 7 bases from V and 2 bases from J, with 12 bases in between.

The genes are TRBV4-3 and TRBJ2-5, with 7 positions matching TRBD2. The ends lost 1 base at V and 2 bases at J; junction bases unmatched: 7. This CDR3 region has 16 residues. Germline V CDR1 and CDR2: LGHNA, YSLEER. The CDR3 reads CASSQVPSGPQETQYF. CDR3 DNA: TGCGCCAGCAGCCAAGTTCCTAGCGGCCCTCAAGAGACCCAGTACTTC.

J is TRBJ2-3 and V is TRBV4-2, with D possibly matching TRBD2 (7 bases). Germline V CDR1 and CDR2: LGHNA, YNFKEQ. Trimming removed 0 bases from V and 6 bases from J, with 25 bases in between. The CDR3 sequence is 19 residues long. The CDR3 DNA is TGTGCCAGCAGCCAAGAACTGGGAGGGGGAGGGCCGAGTGCCGATACGCAGTATTTT. Its protein product is CASSQELGGGGPSADTQYF.

V gene TRBV19 combines with J gene TRBJ1-5, with TRBD1 as a possible D gene (6 bases). This CDR3 contains 16 residues. V was clipped by 3 bases and J by 2 bases, with 14 bases between them. Germline V lookup: CDR1 LNHDA, CDR2 SQIVND (reference sequence). The CDR3 loop is CASSMGAGGGNQPQHF. CDR3 bases: TGTGCCAGTAGTATGGGGGCCGGGGGGGGCAATCAGCCCCAGCATTTT.

The chain joins TRBV29-1 to TRBJ1-2; unclear D gene. V was cut by 5 bases and J by 9 bases, with 16 bases left in between. The CDR3 contains 12 residues. The V gene's germline CDR1 is SQVTM and CDR2 ANQGSEA. DNA of the CDR3: TGCAGCGTTAGGGTAACTCGCGATAGCTACACCTTC. Protein sequence: CSVRVTRDSYTF.

The chain links TRBV30 to TRBJ1-5; D is unresolved. The CDR3 covers 13 residues. Germline-derived CDR1 and CDR2 are GTSNPN and SVGIG (reference sequence). Trimming left V 0 bases short and J 0 bases short, with 3 bases between. The CDR3 DNA is TGTGCCTGGAGTGTCCTTAGCAATCAGCCCCAGCATTTT. Translated: CAWSVLSNQPQHF.

V is TRBV9 and J is TRBJ2-7, with D hard to call. CDR3 length equals 13 residues. Trimming stripped 0 bases from V and 3 bases from J, with 7 bases between. Germline V gene lookup returns CDR1 SGDLS and CDR2 YYNGEE. CDR3 sequence (DNA): TGTGCCAGCAGCGTAGACATCAGCTACGAGCAGTACTTC. Translated, it gives CASSVDISYEQYF.

The chain carries TRBV30 and TRBJ2-1; D perhaps matches TRBD2 (5 bases). The CDR3 spans 15 residues. CDR1 GTSNPN and CDR2 SVGIG come from the germline V gene (reference sequence). Trimming removed 3 bases at V and 7 bases at J, with 19 bases between. CDR3 amino acids: CAWSLFSGGGNEQFF. The CDR3, as DNA: TGTGCCTGGAGCTTGTTCAGCGGAGGCGGGAATGAGCAGTTCTTC.

The rearrangement uses TRBV28 and TRBJ1-5, with D possibly being TRBD1 (6 bases). The germline gives CDR1 MDHEN, CDR2 SYDVKM. Trimming took off 2 bases at V and 2 bases at J, with 10 bases between the two ends. The CDR3 sequence is 15 residues long. The CDR3 DNA sequence: TGTGCCAGCAGTTTAAGGGGGATCGGCAATCAGCCCCAGCATTTT. Translating it yields CASSLRGIGNQPQHF.

The gene calls are TRBV29-1 and TRBJ2-5, with D perhaps TRBD2 (6 bases). Germline assignment: CDR1 SQVTM and CDR2 ANQGSEA. The V end was cut by 4 bases, the J end by 5 bases, with 8 bases between. The CDR3 spans 11 residues. The DNA for the CDR3 is TGCAGCGTTGTGGAGGGCGAGACCCAGTACTTC. This codes for CSVVEGETQYF.

The genes are TRBV7-2 and TRBJ2-4, with TRBD2 as a possible D gene (8 bases). Germline values: CDR1 SGHTA, CDR2 FQGNSA. The CDR3 runs 18 residues. V was pared by 5 bases and J by 0 bases, with 20 bases between. In DNA, the CDR3 is TGTGCCAGCAGCCTCTTAGCGGGGAGGGGGCTAGCCAAAAACATTCAGTACTTC. Protein product: CASSLLAGRGLAKNIQYF.

V gene TRBV4-2 combines with J gene TRBJ1-5; no firm D call. Germline assignment: CDR1 LGHNA and CDR2 YNFKEQ. The CDR3 totals 15 residues. Trimming removed 0 bases at V and 6 bases at J, with 12 bases between. CDR3 region: CASSQEEEGFQPQHF. CDR3 sequence (DNA): TGTGCCAGCAGCCAAGAGGAGGAGGGATTTCAGCCCCAGCATTTT.